What follows describes a single TCR beta chain. Its antigen is not identified. The CDR3 spans 15 residues. CDR1 is SGHAT, CDR2 FQNNGV, per germline. Unmatched junction bases numbered 3, after V lost 3 bases and J lost 4 bases. The data were taken from a study of T cell responses to AZD1222 COVID-19 vaccine. General study points: Spike regions recognized by vaccine-associated CD4 TCRs spanned the protein, led by 160-218 and 743-854.

Sequencing was performed with immunoSEQ multiplex PCR; in TCRdb, only in-frame clones are kept and a portion is missing. The data show about 140,000 clones, just over 90% seen once. This TCR derives from an adult who received the AZD1222 COVID-19 vaccine. Sample: peripheral blood, taken 28 days after the second AZD1222 dose. The chain combines TRBV11-2 with TRBJ2-3; TRBD2 matches at 11 bases. The CDR3 DNA reads TGTGCCAGCAGCTTTACTAGCGGGAGTCCAGATACGCAGTATTTT. Its translation: CASSFTSGSPDTQYF.